A selection of T cell receptor beta chains follows, all from one sample in a study of shared clonotypes between healthy human individuals. Profiling relied on immunoSEQ multiplex PCR, and the TCRdb table lists in-frame clones only, not all of them. The table shows more than 1,200,000 clones, with 98% occurring only once. The specimen sequenced was naive CD4+ T cells sorted from blood. The receptors shown here come from a young man in good health. The CDR3 runs from the conserved cysteine through the conserved F or W. A D gene is named only where the DNA matches it firmly. A row's size may be missing; if present it is once, few, many or a size class.

V gene: TRBV11-2
clone size: once
D gene: NA
J gene: TRBJ1-1
CDR3 DNA: TGTGCCAGCAGCCCGAGACAGGTAGCGACTGAAGCTTTCTTT
CDR3 protein: CASSPRQVATEAFF

V gene: TRBV5-1
clone size: NA
D gene: TRBD1
J gene: TRBJ1-2
CDR3 DNA: TGCGCCAGCAGCTTGCCCCGGGACAGGGGGGTCGGTGGCTACACCTTC
CDR3 protein: CASSLPRDRGVGGYTF

V gene: TRBV10-3
clone size: NA
D gene: NA
J gene: TRBJ1-5
CDR3 DNA: TGTGCCATCTCGGGATCGGATGGCAATCAGCCCCAGCATTTT
CDR3 protein: CAISGSDGNQPQHF

V gene: TRBV27
clone size: NA
D gene: NA
J gene: TRBJ2-1
CDR3 DNA: TGTGCCAGCAAAGGGTCCGGCAGAAGCAATGAGCAGTTCTTC
CDR3 protein: CASKGSGRSNEQFF

V gene: TRBV5-1
clone size: NA
D gene: NA
J gene: TRBJ2-3
CDR3 DNA: TGCGCCAGCAGCTCGCAGGGCACAGATACGCAGTATTTT
CDR3 protein: CASSSQGTDTQYF

V gene: TRBV14
clone size: NA
D gene: NA
J gene: TRBJ1-1
CDR3 DNA: TGTGCCAGCAGCCAAGGGGGACACCCGAGGGACACTGAAGCTTTCTTT
CDR3 protein: CASSQGGHPRDTEAFF

V gene: TRBV5-1
clone size: NA
D gene: NA
J gene: TRBJ1-5
CDR3 DNA: TGCGCCAGCAGCTTGGACGTGAATAGCAATCAGCCCCAGCATTTT
CDR3 protein: CASSLDVNSNQPQHF

V gene: TRBV30
clone size: NA
D gene: NA
J gene: TRBJ2-6
CDR3 DNA: TGTGCCTGGAGCACCTCTGGGGCCAACGTCCTGACTTTC
CDR3 protein: CAWSTSGANVLTF

V gene: TRBV18
clone size: NA
D gene: TRBD2
J gene: TRBJ2-7
CDR3 DNA: TGTGCCAGCTCAGTGACTAGCGGGAGGGACCACGAGCAGTACTTC
CDR3 protein: CASSVTSGRDHEQYF

V gene: TRBV5-1
clone size: once
D gene: NA
J gene: TRBJ1-1
CDR3 DNA: TGCGCCAGCAGCTTGGCCGTGGGGATGGTGGGGGCTACCACTGAAGCTTTCTTT
CDR3 protein: CASSLAVGMVGATTEAFF

V gene: TRBV27
clone size: once
D gene: NA
J gene: TRBJ1-5
CDR3 DNA: TGTGCCAGCAGCTCGTCGCGTCGGACGGGGGGGAATCAGCCCCAGCATTTT
CDR3 protein: CASSSSRRTGGNQPQHF

V gene: TRBV28
clone size: NA
D gene: TRBD2
J gene: TRBJ2-5
CDR3 DNA: TGTGCCAGCAGGGCAGGGAGGGGAGTAGAGACCCAGTACTTC
CDR3 protein: CASRAGRGVETQYF

V gene: TRBV2
clone size: once
D gene: TRBD2
J gene: TRBJ2-1
CDR3 DNA: TGTGCCAGCAGCGTAAGGGGGCCTAGCGGGAGCGCTGATGAGCAGTTCTTC
CDR3 protein: CASSVRGPSGSADEQFF

V gene: TRBV11-2
clone size: NA
D gene: TRBD2
J gene: TRBJ2-7
CDR3 DNA: TGTGCCAGCAGCTTGGAGCGGGAGCTGCATTCCTACGAGCAGTACTTC
CDR3 protein: CASSLERELHSYEQYF

V gene: TRBV13
clone size: NA
D gene: NA
J gene: TRBJ2-5
CDR3 DNA: TGTGCCAGCAGTTTACGTAATCCGGAGACCCAGTACTTC
CDR3 protein: CASSLRNPETQYF

V gene: TRBV28
clone size: NA
D gene: TRBD1
J gene: TRBJ2-7
CDR3 DNA: TGTGCCAGCAGTTTATCAGGGGGCCGCGCCTACGAGCAGTACTTC
CDR3 protein: CASSLSGGRAYEQYF

V gene: TRBV7-9
clone size: NA
D gene: TRBD1
J gene: TRBJ2-5
CDR3 DNA: TGTGCCAGCAGCTTTGACTTCAAGGGGGCGGCCCAGTACTTC
CDR3 protein: CASSFDFKGAAQYF

V gene: TRBV27
clone size: once
D gene: NA
J gene: TRBJ2-3
CDR3 DNA: TGTGCCAGCAGTTCCGAGCGGACAGATACGCAGTATTTT
CDR3 protein: CASSSERTDTQYF